The 5 T cell receptor beta chains below come from one sample, sequenced in a study of T cells in localized non-small cell lung cancer (dated by TCRdb to between 2020 and 2021). Library method: the immunoSEQ multiplex PCR assay. TCRdb mirrors the immuneACCESS table, restricted to in-frame sequences. Some clones are absent from its copies; in checked studies, under half trace to an unresolved V gene, and the reason for the others is unknown. The sample includes 14,000 to 15,000 clones, with around 85% observed a single time. Clones ranked in the top ten supply less than 4.5% of the sample. Sequenced here: peripheral blood, sampled before any cancer treatment. Every receptor here comes from a woman aged 35 to 69 with stage I lung adenocarcinoma.

This sequence joins TRBV12-5 and TRBJ1-2; TRBD1 matches 8 bases. The CDR3 length is 13 residues. Per germline, CDR1 LGHNT and CDR2 FRNRAP. With 6 bases clipped from V and 6 bases from J, the junction kept 6 bases outside the gene matches. CDR3 sequence reads: CASGHDRGHGYTF. In DNA, the CDR3 is TGTGCTAGTGGCCACGACAGGGGTCATGGCTACACCTTC.

The chain is built from TRBV5-1 and TRBJ2-2; 8 bases agree with TRBD2. V shed 4 bases, J shed 5 bases, and the junction held 7 bases outside the gene matches. From germline, CDR1 is SGHRS and CDR2 YFSETQ. The CDR3 is made up of 15 amino acids. The CDR3 here is CASSPLADPTGELFF. The CDR3 region has the DNA TGCGCCAGCAGCCCACTAGCGGACCCAACCGGGGAGCTGTTTTTT.

The V call is TRBV10-2, the J call TRBJ1-2; 8 bases are a match to TRBD1. The CDR3 extends over 13 amino acids. Germline-derived CDR1 and CDR2 are WSHSY and SAAADI. V trimming: 7 bases; J trimming: 3 bases; junction bases outside the gene matches: 4. The CDR3 spells CASTQGADYGYTF. As DNA, the CDR3 is TGCGCCAGCACGCAGGGGGCAGACTATGGCTACACCTTC.

This clone was observed a single time. This specimen includes other DNA sequences encoding the same CDR3. The rearrangement links TRBV10-2 to TRBJ1-1; no firm D call. The CDR3 loop spans 14 amino acids. Trimming removed 3 bases at V and 0 bases at J, with 8 bases between. The V gene's germline CDR1 is WSHSY and CDR2 SAAADI. The CDR3 coding sequence is TGCGCCAGCAGTGAAGGTCAGATGAACACTGAAGCTTTCTTT. It translates to CASSEGQMNTEAFF.

The chain employs TRBV15 and TRBJ2-7; no definite D call. Per the germline V gene, CDR1 is LNHNV and CDR2 is YYDKDF (reference sequence). V was shortened by 4 bases and J by 4 bases, with 11 bases between the two germline ends. The CDR3 is made up of 13 amino acids. CDR3 loop: CATSTEKSYEQYF. The CDR3 DNA sequence: TGTGCCACCAGCACCGAGAAGTCATACGAGCAGTACTTC.